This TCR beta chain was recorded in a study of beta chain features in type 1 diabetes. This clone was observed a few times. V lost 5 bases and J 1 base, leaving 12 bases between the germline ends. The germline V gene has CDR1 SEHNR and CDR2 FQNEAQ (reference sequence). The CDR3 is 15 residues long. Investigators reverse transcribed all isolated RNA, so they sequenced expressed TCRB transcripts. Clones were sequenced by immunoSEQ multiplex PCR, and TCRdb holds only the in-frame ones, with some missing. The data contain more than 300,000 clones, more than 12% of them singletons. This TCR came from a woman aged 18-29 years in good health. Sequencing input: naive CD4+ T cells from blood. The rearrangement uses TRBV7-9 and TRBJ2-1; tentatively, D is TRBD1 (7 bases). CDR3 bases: TGTGCCAGCAGCCCAGGGGGAGGATCCTACAATGAGCAGTTCTTC. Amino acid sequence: CASSPGGGSYNEQFF.